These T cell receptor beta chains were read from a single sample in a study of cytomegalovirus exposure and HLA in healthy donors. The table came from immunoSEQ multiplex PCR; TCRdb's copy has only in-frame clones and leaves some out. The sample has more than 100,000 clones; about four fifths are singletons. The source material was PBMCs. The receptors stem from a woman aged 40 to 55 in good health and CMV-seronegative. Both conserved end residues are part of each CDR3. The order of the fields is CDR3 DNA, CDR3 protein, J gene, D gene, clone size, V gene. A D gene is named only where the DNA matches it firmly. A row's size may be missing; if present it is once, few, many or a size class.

CDR3nt: TGTGCCAGCAGCTGGGGGCAGGGCAAAGGCTACACCTTC
CDR3aa: CASSWGQGKGYTF
j_gene: TRBJ1-2
d_gene: .
abundance: many
v_gene: TRBV6-5

CDR3nt: TGTGCCAGCAGTTTAGAGGCGGGACAGATCTACGAGCAGTACTTC
CDR3aa: CASSLEAGQIYEQYF
j_gene: TRBJ2-7
d_gene: .
abundance: .
v_gene: TRBV27

CDR3nt: TGTGCCAGCAGCCGAACTCGAGGGACTGAAGCTTTCTTT
CDR3aa: CASSRTRGTEAFF
j_gene: TRBJ1-1
d_gene: .
abundance: few
v_gene: TRBV7-9

CDR3nt: TGTGCCAGCAGCCCGAGGGACACGGTGGGGAGCATTCAGTACTTC
CDR3aa: CASSPRDTVGSIQYF
j_gene: TRBJ2-4
d_gene: .
abundance: few
v_gene: TRBV11-2

CDR3nt: TGTGCCAGTAGTATAGGCGGCCAGGGAAGCCCCTACAATGAGCAGTTCTTC
CDR3aa: CASSIGGQGSPYNEQFF
j_gene: TRBJ2-1
d_gene: .
abundance: .
v_gene: TRBV19

CDR3nt: TGTGCCAGTAGTCCTCAGGGACAGCCAACTAATGAAAAACTGTTTTTT
CDR3aa: CASSPQGQPTNEKLFF
j_gene: TRBJ1-4
d_gene: TRBD1
abundance: .
v_gene: TRBV19

CDR3nt: TGTGCCAGTAGTATAGACAGGGGCGAGACCCAGTACTTC
CDR3aa: CASSIDRGETQYF
j_gene: TRBJ2-5
d_gene: .
abundance: .
v_gene: TRBV19

CDR3nt: TGCGCCAGCAGAGGGGACAGGGGGAGGACTGAAGCTTTCTTT
CDR3aa: CASRGDRGRTEAFF
j_gene: TRBJ1-1
d_gene: TRBD1
abundance: .
v_gene: TRBV5-1

CDR3nt: TGTGCCAGCAGTCTGAGACCTCAGGGAAATAGCAATCAGCCCCAGCATTTT
CDR3aa: CASSLRPQGNSNQPQHF
j_gene: TRBJ1-5
d_gene: .
abundance: .
v_gene: TRBV27

CDR3nt: TGTGCCAGCAGTTATTATTCAGACAGAACCTACGAGCAGTACTTC
CDR3aa: CASSYYSDRTYEQYF
j_gene: TRBJ2-7
d_gene: .
abundance: .
v_gene: TRBV6-5

CDR3nt: TGTGCCAGTAGGCCCGGGACAGGCCTTAACTATGGCTACACCTTC
CDR3aa: CASRPGTGLNYGYTF
j_gene: TRBJ1-2
d_gene: TRBD1
abundance: few
v_gene: TRBV19

CDR3nt: TGTGCCAGCTCACGGGGCTCCCGGGACTATGGCTACACCTTC
CDR3aa: CASSRGSRDYGYTF
j_gene: TRBJ1-2
d_gene: .
abundance: .
v_gene: TRBV18

CDR3nt: TGCGCCAGCAGCTTGGTGGGGACAGGGACCACCTACGAGCAGTACTTC
CDR3aa: CASSLVGTGTTYEQYF
j_gene: TRBJ2-7
d_gene: TRBD1
abundance: .
v_gene: TRBV5-1

CDR3nt: TGTGCCATCAGCGAGGGGGCGAGTTCGGGTGAAAAACTGTTTTTT
CDR3aa: CAISEGASSGEKLFF
j_gene: TRBJ1-4
d_gene: TRBD1
abundance: .
v_gene: TRBV10-3

CDR3nt: TGTGCCAGCTCACGTGGGACAGGGGACCTATCCTACGAGCAGTACTTC
CDR3aa: CASSRGTGDLSYEQYF
j_gene: TRBJ2-7
d_gene: TRBD1
abundance: .
v_gene: TRBV18

CDR3nt: TGCGCCAGCAGCCAAAGTTTTTCGGGACAGGGGTATCGCCAAGAGACCCAGTACTTC
CDR3aa: CASSQSFSGQGYRQETQYF
j_gene: TRBJ2-5
d_gene: TRBD1
abundance: .
v_gene: TRBV4-3

CDR3nt: TGCGCCAGCAGGGGACAGGGAGAAGCTTTCTTT
CDR3aa: CASRGQGEAFF
j_gene: TRBJ1-1
d_gene: TRBD1
abundance: few
v_gene: TRBV10-1

CDR3nt: TGCGCCAGCAGCTGGGGGACAGGGGGCGCGGTGAACACTGAAGCTTTCTTT
CDR3aa: CASSWGTGGAVNTEAFF
j_gene: TRBJ1-1
d_gene: TRBD1
abundance: .
v_gene: TRBV5-1

CDR3nt: TGCGCCAGCAGCTTGGGAGAGGTCCGGGAGCAGTACTTC
CDR3aa: CASSLGEVREQYF
j_gene: TRBJ2-7
d_gene: .
abundance: .
v_gene: TRBV5-1

CDR3nt: TGTGCCAGCAGTTCCCCGGGACTATCCTACGAGCAGTACTTC
CDR3aa: CASSSPGLSYEQYF
j_gene: TRBJ2-7
d_gene: TRBD2
abundance: once
v_gene: TRBV6-5

CDR3nt: TGTGCCAGCAGTCCGGGGCGGGGGAATGAAAAACTGTTTTTT
CDR3aa: CASSPGRGNEKLFF
j_gene: TRBJ1-4
d_gene: .
abundance: .
v_gene: TRBV9

CDR3nt: TGTGCCAGCAGCAGCCTCCAAGAGACCCAGTACTTC
CDR3aa: CASSSLQETQYF
j_gene: TRBJ2-5
d_gene: .
abundance: .
v_gene: TRBV5-5

CDR3nt: TGTGCCATCAGTGAGTCAGGCGGAGAGACCTACGAGCAGTACTTC
CDR3aa: CAISESGGETYEQYF
j_gene: TRBJ2-7
d_gene: .
abundance: .
v_gene: TRBV10-3

CDR3nt: TGTGCCAGCAGTTATGCAGGCGGGGGTACTGAAGCTTTCTTT
CDR3aa: CASSYAGGGTEAFF
j_gene: TRBJ1-1
d_gene: .
abundance: .
v_gene: TRBV6-6

CDR3nt: TGTGCCAGCAGCTTAGAACAGCTGAACACTGAAGCTTTCTTT
CDR3aa: CASSLEQLNTEAFF
j_gene: TRBJ1-1
d_gene: .
abundance: few
v_gene: TRBV7-9

CDR3nt: TGTGCCAGCAGCTTCCTAGCGGCAGAGACCCAGTACTTC
CDR3aa: CASSFLAAETQYF
j_gene: TRBJ2-5
d_gene: TRBD2
abundance: few
v_gene: TRBV5-4

CDR3nt: TGTGCCAGCAGTTACTCGGGACAAATGAACACTGAAGCTTTCTTT
CDR3aa: CASSYSGQMNTEAFF
j_gene: TRBJ1-1
d_gene: .
abundance: .
v_gene: TRBV6-5

CDR3nt: TGTGCCAGCAGCTTAAGAGGGGAGGTCGGCTACACCTTC
CDR3aa: CASSLRGEVGYTF
j_gene: TRBJ1-2
d_gene: .
abundance: .
v_gene: TRBV7-2

CDR3nt: TGTGCCAGTAGTCCCGACAGGCCCTACAATGAGCAGTTCTTC
CDR3aa: CASSPDRPYNEQFF
j_gene: TRBJ2-1
d_gene: .
abundance: .
v_gene: TRBV19

CDR3nt: TGTGCCAGCAGCGTACAGGAATCTGGGGCCAACGTCCTGACTTTC
CDR3aa: CASSVQESGANVLTF
j_gene: TRBJ2-6
d_gene: .
abundance: .
v_gene: TRBV9

CDR3nt: TGTGCCATCAAAGGAGAAGGTGAAAAACTGTTTTTT
CDR3aa: CAIKGEGEKLFF
j_gene: TRBJ1-4
d_gene: .
abundance: .
v_gene: TRBV10-3

CDR3nt: TGTGCCAGCACCCCACCGAACAAAATGAACACTGAAGCTTTCTTT
CDR3aa: CASTPPNKMNTEAFF
j_gene: TRBJ1-1
d_gene: .
abundance: .
v_gene: TRBV25-1

CDR3nt: TGCGCCAGCAGCTTGGGAGGAGGGGATAACACTGAAGCTTTCTTT
CDR3aa: CASSLGGGDNTEAFF
j_gene: TRBJ1-1
d_gene: .
abundance: .
v_gene: TRBV5-1

CDR3nt: TGTGCCAGCAGTGGCGAATCCCGCAGGGGCTACACCTTC
CDR3aa: CASSGESRRGYTF
j_gene: TRBJ1-2
d_gene: .
abundance: .
v_gene: TRBV6-5

CDR3nt: TGTGCCAGCACGGACAGTGGGGCCGGGGAGCTGTTTTTT
CDR3aa: CASTDSGAGELFF
j_gene: TRBJ2-2
d_gene: .
abundance: .
v_gene: TRBV7-6

CDR3nt: TGTGCCAGTGTGAGCGGGGGGGCAGATACGCAGTATTTT
CDR3aa: CASVSGGADTQYF
j_gene: TRBJ2-3
d_gene: TRBD2
abundance: .
v_gene: TRBV19

CDR3nt: TGTGCCAGCAGTGATACTACAGGCCACCTACAATCCTACGAGCAGTACTTC
CDR3aa: CASSDTTGHLQSYEQYF
j_gene: TRBJ2-7
d_gene: .
abundance: .
v_gene: TRBV6-1

CDR3nt: TGTGCCAGCAGTTTAGAGCGTCTGGGTGGCCCAGATACGCAGTATTTT
CDR3aa: CASSLERLGGPDTQYF
j_gene: TRBJ2-3
d_gene: .
abundance: .
v_gene: TRBV27

CDR3nt: TGTGCCAGCAAACCTCTCCCGGCACAGGGGTACGAGCAGTACTTC
CDR3aa: CASKPLPAQGYEQYF
j_gene: TRBJ2-7
d_gene: TRBD1
abundance: .
v_gene: TRBV6-5

CDR3nt: TGTGCCAGCAGTAAGGGGGCGGTTTACGAGCAGTACTTC
CDR3aa: CASSKGAVYEQYF
j_gene: TRBJ2-7
d_gene: TRBD1
abundance: .
v_gene: TRBV6-5